This TCR beta chain was sequenced in a study of T cell responses to AZD1222 COVID-19 vaccine. Study-wide findings and caveats: The breadth and depth of Spike-specific TCRs increased once two AZD1222 doses had been given. Donors in the cohort were predominantly white British and more often female, and clonal diversity was possibly underestimated. With dominance at 160-218 and 743-854, vaccine-associated CD4 TCRs spanned spike.

Germline values: CDR1 SGHNT, CDR2 YENEEA. The CDR3 contains 17 residues. Trimming pared 5 bases from V and 5 bases from J, leaving 24 bases between. Measured with immunoSEQ multiplex PCR; TCRdb has only the in-frame clones, and not every one. Among some 140,000 clones listed, over 80% were seen once. On this clone itself: Its target is unknown.

This rearrangement joins TRBV11-3 to TRBJ1-1, with D possibly matching TRBD1 (5 bases). The sample was peripheral blood, taken 28 days after the second AZD1222 dose. The source is an adult who received the AZD1222 COVID-19 vaccine. CDR3 DNA sequence: TGTGCCAGCAGCCCCTCTTTGGGAGACAGTAGGAGAACTGAAGCTTTCTTT. As protein: CASSPSLGDSRRTEAFF.